The 6 T cell receptor beta chains given below trace back to one sample, sequenced in a study of cytomegalovirus exposure and HLA in healthy donors. A multiplex PCR was run with 60 Vbeta primers and 13 Jbeta primers. Here immunoSEQ multiplex PCR was the method, and the copy in TCRdb shows in-frame clones only, minus some. The sample includes around 150,000 clones, around three quarters of them seen just once. Material: PBMCs. The receptors derive from a man aged 35-49 years in good health and CMV-seropositive.

The rearrangement uses TRBV7-2 and TRBJ2-7; 8 bases match TRBD1. The CDR3 totals 14 residues. V was clipped by 3 bases and J by 5 bases; unmatched bases: 6. CDR1 SGHTA and CDR2 FQGNSA come from the germline V gene. The CDR3 sequence is CASSLGQDADEQYF. The CDR3 DNA reads TGTGCCAGCAGCTTGGGACAGGACGCAGACGAGCAGTACTTC.

The chain recombines TRBV5-1 with TRBJ2-7; 12 nucleotides line up with TRBD2. This CDR3 spans 16 amino acids. J lost 4 bases, V lost 6 bases, and 11 bases had no gene match. Looked up from germline, CDR1 is SGHRS and CDR2 is YFSETQ. Here the CDR3 reads CASKTTSGSSRYEQYF. In nucleotides, the CDR3 is TGCGCCAGCAAAACGACTAGCGGGAGTTCTAGGTACGAGCAGTACTTC. Full variable domain (missing parts from reference TRBV5-1 and TRBJ2-7): KAGVTQTPRYLIKTRGQQVTLSCSPISGHRSVSWYQQTPGQGLQFLFEYFSETQRNKGNFPGRFSGRQFSNSRSEMNVSTLELGDSALYLCASKTTSGSSRYEQYFGPGTRLTVT.

The V and J genes are TRBV11-2 and TRBJ2-5; 8 bases match TRBD2. Germline V lookup: CDR1 SGHAT, CDR2 FQNNGV. This CDR3 has 14 amino acids. Trimming cost V 3 bases and J 4 bases; bases outside gene matches: 4. The CDR3 loop reads CASSFLAGGETQYF. The CDR3 DNA reads TGTGCCAGCAGCTTTCTAGCGGGCGGAGAGACCCAGTACTTC.

V usage is TRBV7-6 and J usage is TRBJ2-3; 12 positions agree with TRBD2. J was trimmed by 3 bases and V by 4 bases; bases with no gene match: 2. Germline CDR1 and CDR2: SGHVS and FNYEAQ. This CDR3 spans 15 amino acids. CDR3 bases: TGTGCCAGCAGCTCCGGGACTAGCGGGACAGATACGCAGTATTTT. Translating it yields CASSSGTSGTDTQYF.

V and J are TRBV2 and TRBJ2-5; the D gene is possibly TRBD2 (6 bases). Near its end, the DNA agrees better with TRBJ2-7, so the J call may be wrong. The CDR3 spans 14 residues. Per the germline V gene, CDR1 is SNHLY and CDR2 is FYNNEI. The CDR3 nucleotides read TGTGCCAGCAGTGGGAGGGAGGTCCCCTACGAGCAGTACTTC. Its protein is CASSGREVPYEQYF.

The chain has TRBV19 and TRBJ2-3, with D possibly TRBD2 on 5 matching bases. CDR3 length: 13 amino acids. Germline assignment: CDR1 LNHDA and CDR2 SQIVND (reference sequence). Deletions cut 4 bases from V and 1 base from J, with 6 bases between. Written as DNA, the CDR3 is TGTGCCAGTAGTAATAGCGGCACAGATACGCAGTATTTT. Its translation: CASSNSGTDTQYF.